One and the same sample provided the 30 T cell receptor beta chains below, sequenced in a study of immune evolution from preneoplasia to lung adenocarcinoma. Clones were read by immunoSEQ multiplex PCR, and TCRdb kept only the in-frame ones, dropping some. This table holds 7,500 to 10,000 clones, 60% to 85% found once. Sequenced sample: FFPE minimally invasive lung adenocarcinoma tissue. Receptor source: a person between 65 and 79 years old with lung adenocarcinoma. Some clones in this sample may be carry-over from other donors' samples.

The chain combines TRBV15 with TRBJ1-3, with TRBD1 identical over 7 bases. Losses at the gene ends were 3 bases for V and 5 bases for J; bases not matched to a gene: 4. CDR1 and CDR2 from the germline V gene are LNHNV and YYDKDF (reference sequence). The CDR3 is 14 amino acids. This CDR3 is CATSREGARNTIYF. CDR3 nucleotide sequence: TGTGCCACCAGCAGGGAGGGGGCTAGAAACACCATATATTTT.

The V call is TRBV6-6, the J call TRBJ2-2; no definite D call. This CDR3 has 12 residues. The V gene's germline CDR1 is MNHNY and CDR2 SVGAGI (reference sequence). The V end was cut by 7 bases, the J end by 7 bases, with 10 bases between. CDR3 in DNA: TGTGCCAGCATGCGTCCGGGCGGGGAGCTGTTTTTT. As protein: CASMRPGGELFF.

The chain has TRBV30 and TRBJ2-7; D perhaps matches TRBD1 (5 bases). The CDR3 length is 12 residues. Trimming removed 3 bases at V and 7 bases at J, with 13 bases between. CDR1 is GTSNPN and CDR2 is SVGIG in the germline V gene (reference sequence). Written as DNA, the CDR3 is TGTGCCTGGAGAATCAGGGCCCGGGAGCAGTACTTC. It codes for CAWRIRAREQYF.

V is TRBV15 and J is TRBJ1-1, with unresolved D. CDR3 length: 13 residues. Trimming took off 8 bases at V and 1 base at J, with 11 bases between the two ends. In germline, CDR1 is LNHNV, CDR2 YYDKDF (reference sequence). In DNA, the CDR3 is TGTGCCACCGCCCTTAAGGCGAACACTGAAGCTTTCTTT. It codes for CATALKANTEAFF. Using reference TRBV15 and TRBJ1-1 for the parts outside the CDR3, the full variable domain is DAMVIQNPRYQVTQFGKPVTLSCSQTLNHNVMYWYQQKSSQAPKLLFHYYDKDFNNEADTPDNFQSRRPNTSFCFLDIRSPGLGDTAMYLCATALKANTEAFFGQGTRLTVV.

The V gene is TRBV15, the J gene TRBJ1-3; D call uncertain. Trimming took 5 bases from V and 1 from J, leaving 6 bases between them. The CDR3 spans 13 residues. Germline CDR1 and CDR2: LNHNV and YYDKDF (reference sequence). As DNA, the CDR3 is TGTGCCACCAGCGAACAGTCTGGAAACACCATATATTTT. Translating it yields CATSEQSGNTIYF.

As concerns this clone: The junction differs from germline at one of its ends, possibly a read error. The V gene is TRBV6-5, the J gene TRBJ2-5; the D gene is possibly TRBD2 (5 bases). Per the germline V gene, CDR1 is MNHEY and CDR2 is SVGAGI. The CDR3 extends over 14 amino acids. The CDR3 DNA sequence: TGTGCCGGCAGTAGGGCGGAGGCGGGAGAGACCCAGTACTTC. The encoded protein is CAGSRAEAGETQYF.

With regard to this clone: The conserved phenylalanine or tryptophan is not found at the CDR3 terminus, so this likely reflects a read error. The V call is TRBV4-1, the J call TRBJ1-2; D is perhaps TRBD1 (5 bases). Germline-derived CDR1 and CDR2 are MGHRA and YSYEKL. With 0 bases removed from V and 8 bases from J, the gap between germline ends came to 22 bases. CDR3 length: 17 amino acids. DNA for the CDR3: TGCGCCAGCAGCCAAGATCCGGGAGCCACCTCCCACAGGGGCTACACCCTC. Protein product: CASSQDPGATSHRGYTL.

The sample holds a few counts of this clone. The chain's CDR3 is CASGSGSDTIYF. In DNA, the CDR3 is TGTGCCAGCGGAAGCGGATCGGACACCATATATTTT. V gene TRBV28 combines with J gene TRBJ1-3; D remains unclear. From germline, CDR1 is MDHEN and CDR2 SYDVKM. The CDR3 loop spans 12 amino acids. Between the trimmed V and J ends, which lost 8 bases and 8 bases, there was a span of 13 bases. The variable domain in full, completed from reference TRBV28 and TRBJ1-3, reads DVKVTQSSRYLVKRTGEKVFLECVQDMDHENMFWYRQDPGLGLRLIYFSYDVKMKEKGDIPEGYSVSREKKERFSLILESASTNQTSMYLCASGSGSDTIYFGEGSWLTVV.

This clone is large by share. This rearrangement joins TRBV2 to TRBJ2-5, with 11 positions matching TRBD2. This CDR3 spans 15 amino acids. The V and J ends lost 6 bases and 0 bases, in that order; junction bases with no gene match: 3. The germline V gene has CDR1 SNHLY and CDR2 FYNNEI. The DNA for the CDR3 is TGTGCCAGCAGGTCTAGCGGGGGGTACCAAGAGACCCAGTACTTC. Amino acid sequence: CASRSSGGYQETQYF.

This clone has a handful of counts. The CDR3 spells CASSSNEKLFF. In DNA, the CDR3 is TGTGCCAGCAGTTCGAATGAAAAACTGTTTTTT. V is TRBV28 and J is TRBJ1-4; the D is unclear. The CDR3 length is 11 residues. Trimming stripped 4 bases from V and 5 bases from J, with 2 bases between. Per the germline V gene, CDR1 is MDHEN and CDR2 is SYDVKM.

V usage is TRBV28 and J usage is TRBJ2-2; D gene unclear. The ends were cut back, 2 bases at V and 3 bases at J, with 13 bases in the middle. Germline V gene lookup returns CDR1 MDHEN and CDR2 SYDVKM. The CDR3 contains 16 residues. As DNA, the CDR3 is TGTGCCAGCAGTTTACTCGGAAACTTATACACCGGGGAGCTGTTTTTT. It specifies CASSLLGNLYTGELFF.

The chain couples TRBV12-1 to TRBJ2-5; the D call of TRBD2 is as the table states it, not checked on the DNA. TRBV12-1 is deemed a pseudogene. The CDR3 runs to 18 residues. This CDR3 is CASSPWTSGGPIEETQYF. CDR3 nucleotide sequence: TGTGCCAGCAGCCCCTGGACTAGCGGGGGGCCAATAGAAGAGACCCAGTACTTC.

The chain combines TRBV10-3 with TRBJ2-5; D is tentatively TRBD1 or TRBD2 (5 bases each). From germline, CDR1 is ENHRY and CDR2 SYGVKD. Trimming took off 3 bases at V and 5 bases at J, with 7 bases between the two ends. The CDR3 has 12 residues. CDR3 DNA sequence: TGTGCCATCAGTGACAGGGAGGAGACCCAGTACTTC. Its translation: CAISDREETQYF.

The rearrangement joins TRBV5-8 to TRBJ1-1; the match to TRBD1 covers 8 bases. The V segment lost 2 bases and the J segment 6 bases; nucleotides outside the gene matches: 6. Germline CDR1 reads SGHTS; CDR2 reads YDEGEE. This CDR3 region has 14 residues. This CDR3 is CASSFPGQGAEAFF. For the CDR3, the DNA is TGTGCCAGCAGCTTTCCCGGACAGGGAGCTGAAGCTTTCTTT.

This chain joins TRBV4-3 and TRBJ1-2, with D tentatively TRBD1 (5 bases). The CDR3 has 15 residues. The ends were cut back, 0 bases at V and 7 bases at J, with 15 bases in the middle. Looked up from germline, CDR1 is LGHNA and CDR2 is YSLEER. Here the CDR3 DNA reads TGCGCCAGCAGCCAAGACACACAGGACGTGGGTGGCTACACCTTC. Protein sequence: CASSQDTQDVGGYTF.

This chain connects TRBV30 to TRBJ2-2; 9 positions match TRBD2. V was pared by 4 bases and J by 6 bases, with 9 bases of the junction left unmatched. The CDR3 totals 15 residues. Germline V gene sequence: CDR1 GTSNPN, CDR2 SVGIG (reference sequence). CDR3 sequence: CAWIAGTSKAGELFF. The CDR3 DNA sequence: TGTGCCTGGATAGCCGGGACTAGCAAGGCCGGGGAGCTGTTTTTT.

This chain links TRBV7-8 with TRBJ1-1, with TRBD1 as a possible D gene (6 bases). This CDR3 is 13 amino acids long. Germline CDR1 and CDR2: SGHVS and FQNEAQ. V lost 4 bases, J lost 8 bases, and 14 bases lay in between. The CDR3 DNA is TGTGCCAGCAGCTCTCGTGGGGGCGCGGAAGCTTTCTTT. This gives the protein CASSSRGGAEAFF.

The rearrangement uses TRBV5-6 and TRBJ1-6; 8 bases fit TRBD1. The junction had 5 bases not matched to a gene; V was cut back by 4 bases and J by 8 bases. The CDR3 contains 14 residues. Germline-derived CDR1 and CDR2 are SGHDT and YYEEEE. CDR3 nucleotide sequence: TGTGCCAGCAGCCGAGGACAGGGTTATTCACCCCTCCACTTT. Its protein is CASSRGQGYSPLHF. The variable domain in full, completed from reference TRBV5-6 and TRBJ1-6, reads DAGVTQSPTHLIKTRGQQVTLRCSPKSGHDTVSWYQQALGQGPQFIFQYYEEEERQRGNFPDRFSGHQFPNYSSELNVNALLLGDSALYLCASSRGQGYSPLHFGNGTRLTVT.

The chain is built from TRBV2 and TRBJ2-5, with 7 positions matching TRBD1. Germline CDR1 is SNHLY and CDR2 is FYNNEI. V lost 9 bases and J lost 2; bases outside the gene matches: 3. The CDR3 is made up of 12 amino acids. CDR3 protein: CASDRVQETQYF. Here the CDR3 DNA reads TGTGCCAGTGACAGGGTACAAGAGACCCAGTACTTC.

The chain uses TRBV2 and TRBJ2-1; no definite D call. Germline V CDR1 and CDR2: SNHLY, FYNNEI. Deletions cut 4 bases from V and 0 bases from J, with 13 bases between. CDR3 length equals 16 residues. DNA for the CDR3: TGTGCCAGCAGTGGGGCAATGTTCTTCTCCTACAATGAGCAGTTCTTC. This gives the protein CASSGAMFFSYNEQFF.

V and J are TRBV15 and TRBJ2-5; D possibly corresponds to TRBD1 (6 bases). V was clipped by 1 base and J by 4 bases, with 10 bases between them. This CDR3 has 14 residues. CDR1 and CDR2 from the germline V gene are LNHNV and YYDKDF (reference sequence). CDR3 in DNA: TGTGCCACCAGCAGAGTGGGGGCAGGAGAGACCCAGTACTTC. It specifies CATSRVGAGETQYF.

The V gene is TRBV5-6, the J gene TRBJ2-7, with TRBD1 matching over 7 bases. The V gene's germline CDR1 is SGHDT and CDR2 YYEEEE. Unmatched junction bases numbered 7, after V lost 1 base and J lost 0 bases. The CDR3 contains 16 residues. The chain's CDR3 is CASSLWSRDSSYEQYF. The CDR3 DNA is TGTGCCAGCAGCTTGTGGTCCCGGGACAGCTCCTACGAGCAGTACTTC.

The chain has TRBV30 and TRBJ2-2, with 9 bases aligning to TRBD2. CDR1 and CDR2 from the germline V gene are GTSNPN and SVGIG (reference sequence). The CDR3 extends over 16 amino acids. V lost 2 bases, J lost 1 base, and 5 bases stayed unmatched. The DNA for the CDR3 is TGTGCCTGGAGTAGAGGGACTAGCTTGAACACCGGGGAGCTGTTTTTT. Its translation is CAWSRGTSLNTGELFF.

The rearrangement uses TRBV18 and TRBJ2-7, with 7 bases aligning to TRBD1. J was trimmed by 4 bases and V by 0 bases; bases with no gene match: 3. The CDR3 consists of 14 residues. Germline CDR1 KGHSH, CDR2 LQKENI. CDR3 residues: CASSPPGRGYEQYF. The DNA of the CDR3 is TGTGCCAGCTCACCACCGGGCAGGGGGTACGAGCAGTACTTC.

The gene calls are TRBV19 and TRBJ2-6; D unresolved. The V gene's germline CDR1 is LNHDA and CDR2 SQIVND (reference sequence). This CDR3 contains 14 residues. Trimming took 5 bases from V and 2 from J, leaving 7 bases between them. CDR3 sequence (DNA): TGTGCCAGTAGTTCCAGAGCTGGGGCCAACGTCCTGACTTTC. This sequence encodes CASSSRAGANVLTF. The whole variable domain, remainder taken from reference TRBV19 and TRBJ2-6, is DGGITQSPKYLFRKEGQNVTLSCEQNLNHDAMYWYRQDPGQGLRLIYYSQIVNDFQKGDIAEGYSVSREKKESFPLTVTSAQKNPTAFYLCASSSRAGANVLTFGAGSRLTVL.

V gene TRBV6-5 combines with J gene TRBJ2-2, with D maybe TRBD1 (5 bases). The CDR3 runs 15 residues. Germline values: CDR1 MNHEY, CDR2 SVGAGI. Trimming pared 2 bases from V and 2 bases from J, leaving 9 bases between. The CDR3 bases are TGTGCCAGCAGTTACGCGACAGCAAACACCGGGGAGCTGTTTTTT. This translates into CASSYATANTGELFF.

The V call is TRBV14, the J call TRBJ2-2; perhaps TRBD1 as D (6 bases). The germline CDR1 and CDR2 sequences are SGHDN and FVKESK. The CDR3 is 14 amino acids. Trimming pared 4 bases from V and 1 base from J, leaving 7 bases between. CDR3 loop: CASSRQVNTGELFF. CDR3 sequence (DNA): TGTGCCAGCAGCCGACAGGTGAACACCGGGGAGCTGTTTTTT. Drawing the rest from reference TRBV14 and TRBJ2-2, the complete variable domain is EAGVTQFPSHSVIEKGQTVTLRCDPISGHDNLYWYRRVMGKEIKFLLHFVKESKQDESGMPNNRFLAERTGGTYSTLKVQPAELEDSGVYFCASSRQVNTGELFFGEGSRLTVL.

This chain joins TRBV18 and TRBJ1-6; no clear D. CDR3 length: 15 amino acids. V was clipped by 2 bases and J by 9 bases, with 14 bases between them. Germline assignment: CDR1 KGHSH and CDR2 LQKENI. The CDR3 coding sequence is TGTGCCAGCTCACCAGGGCCCCCCAGCGGTTCACCCCTCCACTTT. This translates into CASSPGPPSGSPLHF.

This chain's CDR3 is CASSSETGRAEAFF. CDR3 coding DNA: TGTGCCAGTAGTTCGGAAACAGGGCGGGCTGAAGCTTTCTTT. This chain uses TRBV19 with TRBJ1-1; TRBD1 is a possible D gene (6 bases). Germline CDR1 is LNHDA and CDR2 is SQIVND (reference sequence). V was pared by 5 bases and J by 6 bases, with 16 bases between. This CDR3 is built from 14 residues.

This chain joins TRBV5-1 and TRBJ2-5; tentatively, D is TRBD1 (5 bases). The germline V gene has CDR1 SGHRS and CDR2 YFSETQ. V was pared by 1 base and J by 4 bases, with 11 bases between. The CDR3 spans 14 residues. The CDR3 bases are TGCGCCAGCAGCTTGTTATCAAGGGGAGAGACCCAGTACTTC. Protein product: CASSLLSRGETQYF.